Listed here are 21 T cell receptor beta chains from one sample, sequenced in a study of cytomegalovirus exposure and HLA in healthy donors. With 60 Vbeta and 13 Jbeta primers, the PCR was carried out. This table comes from immunoSEQ multiplex PCR, and its TCRdb copy is limited to in-frame clones, with some not included. Found here are approximately 240,000 clones, over 70% of them singletons; the top ten hold 2.5% to 3%. The sequencing sample was made of PBMCs. The receptors originated from a woman aged 55-70 years in good health and CMV-seropositive.

The chain recombines TRBV4-1 with TRBJ2-7; 10 bases are a match to TRBD2. Germline values: CDR1 MGHRA, CDR2 YSYEKL. V trimming: 4 bases; J trimming: 4 bases; junction bases outside the gene matches: 4. The CDR3 runs to 14 residues. The CDR3 loop reads CASSLTSGMYEQYF. The CDR3 region has the DNA TGCGCCAGCAGCCTTACTAGCGGGATGTACGAGCAGTACTTC.

As DNA, the CDR3 is TGTGCCAGCAGCTTGGGAGGGGGGAGGTCTGCCTACGAGCAGTACTTC. Its translation is CASSLGGGRSAYEQYF. V gene TRBV11-2 combines with J gene TRBJ2-7, with D maybe TRBD2 (7 bases). From germline, CDR1 is SGHAT and CDR2 FQNNGV. Trimming left V 3 bases short and J 2 bases short, with 17 bases between. This CDR3 has 16 amino acids.

The chain couples TRBV11-1 to TRBJ2-4, with 11 bases matching TRBD2. V gave up 4 bases and J gave up 1 base; unmatched junction bases: 6. Per the germline V gene, CDR1 is SGHAT and CDR2 is FQDESV (reference sequence). The CDR3 covers 17 residues. The CDR3 loop is CASSSLAGGWAKNIQYF. In DNA, the CDR3 is TGTGCCAGCAGCTCCCTAGCGGGAGGTTGGGCCAAAAACATTCAGTACTTC.

This clone has just a few counts. The rearrangement joins TRBV27 to TRBJ1-1; D possibly corresponds to TRBD1 (6 bases). CDR3 size: 13 residues. Per germline, CDR1 MNHEY and CDR2 SMNVEV (reference sequence). V gave up 4 bases and J gave up 11 bases, with 17 bases separating them. The CDR3: CASSSNREMRAFF. CDR3 nucleotides: TGTGCCAGCAGTTCCAACAGGGAAATGAGGGCTTTCTTT.

CDR3 in DNA: TGTGCCAGCAGTGAAGGGCCAGGCGGAGGAAACACTGAAGCTTTCTTT. Translating gives CASSEGPGGGNTEAFF. The chain links TRBV2 to TRBJ1-1, with D hard to call. Germline values: CDR1 SNHLY, CDR2 FYNNEI. The V gene lost 1 base and the J gene lost 2 bases, with 14 bases spanning the gap. The length of the CDR3 is 16 residues.

The chain carries TRBV6-1 and TRBJ1-5, with 7 bases matching TRBD1. The germline gives CDR1 MNHNS, CDR2 SASEGT. V lost 3 bases, J lost 1 base, and 3 bases stayed unmatched. The CDR3 runs to 15 residues. The CDR3 spells CASSEPGGSNQPQHF. CDR3 in DNA: TGTGCCAGCAGTGAGCCAGGGGGGAGCAATCAGCCCCAGCATTTT.

The chain combines TRBV30 with TRBJ2-5; TRBD2 agrees at 10 bases. The CDR3 is 14 residues long. Germline-derived CDR1 and CDR2 are GTSNPN and SVGIG (reference sequence). V gave up 3 bases and J gave up 2 bases; unmatched junction bases: 3. CDR3 in amino acids: CAWRPSGGQETQYF. For the CDR3, the DNA is TGTGCCTGGAGGCCTAGCGGGGGACAAGAGACCCAGTACTTC.

The chain links TRBV6-1 to TRBJ2-6; 9 bases are shared with TRBD1. Germline CDR1 is MNHNS and CDR2 is SASEGT. Trimming removed 3 bases from V and 3 bases from J; junction bases left unmatched: 3. This CDR3 contains 16 residues. The chain's CDR3 is CASSETGGFGANVLTF. CDR3 nucleotides: TGTGCCAGCAGTGAGACAGGGGGTTTTGGGGCCAACGTCCTGACTTTC.

This chain's CDR3 is CASSRAPAGLLNTEAFF. In nucleotides, the CDR3 is TGTGCCAGCAGTCGCGCCCCCGCAGGGCTATTGAACACTGAAGCTTTCTTT. The rearrangement joins TRBV7-9 to TRBJ1-1; D may be TRBD1 (5 bases). Germline CDR1 and CDR2: SEHNR and FQNEAQ (reference sequence). The CDR3 has 17 residues. V was shortened by 6 bases and J by 0 bases, with 20 bases between the two germline ends. Filled out from reference TRBV7-9 and TRBJ1-1, the complete variable domain reads DTGVSQNPRHKITKRGQNVTFRCDPISEHNRLYWYRQTLGQGPEFLTYFQNEAQLEKSRLLSDRFSAERPKGSFSTLEIQRTEQGDSAMYLCASSRAPAGLLNTEAFFGQGTRLTVV.

This clone has a single count. The genes are TRBV29-1 and TRBJ1-2; 10 nucleotides align to TRBD1. Germline CDR1 SQVTM, CDR2 ANQGSEA. Trimming removed 2 bases from V and 3 bases from J; junction bases left unmatched: 12. The CDR3 sequence is 17 residues long. The CDR3 DNA sequence: TGCAGCGTTGAACTTCAGGAGGGACAGGGGACGGACTATGGCTACACCTTC. Its translation: CSVELQEGQGTDYGYTF. Based on the CDR3 plus reference TRBV29-1 and TRBJ1-2, the full variable domain is SAVISQKPSRDICQRGTSLTIQCQVDSQVTMMFWYRQQPGQSLTLIATANQGSEATYESGFVIDKFPISRPNLTFSTLTVSNMSPEDSSIYLCSVELQEGQGTDYGYTFGSGTRLTVV.

The chain couples TRBV7-9 to TRBJ2-1, with 12 bases fitting TRBD2. This CDR3 is 16 amino acids long. CDR1 and CDR2 from the germline V gene are SEHNR and FQNEAQ (reference sequence). Losses at the gene ends were 4 bases for V and 6 bases for J; bases not matched to a gene: 7. CDR3 sequence reads: CASSSRLAGAPNEQFF. The CDR3 coding sequence is TGTGCCAGCAGCTCCCGACTAGCGGGGGCCCCCAATGAGCAGTTCTTC.

This clone was picked up a small number of times. This chain uses TRBV5-1 with TRBJ2-2; a weak D match, TRBD2 (6 bases). The V gene lost 3 bases and the J gene lost 6 bases, with 12 bases spanning the gap. This CDR3 comprises 14 residues. In germline, CDR1 is SGHRS, CDR2 YFSETQ. The CDR3 DNA sequence: TGCGCCAGCAGCTACCTTGCGGGGCCCGGGGAGCTGTTTTTT. It specifies CASSYLAGPGELFF.

This clone has a handful of counts. The CDR3: CASSPTRGSYEQYF. CDR3 bases: TGTGCCAGCAGCCCTACCCGGGGCTCCTACGAGCAGTACTTC. This chain uses TRBV7-8 with TRBJ2-7; perhaps TRBD2 as D (5 bases). This CDR3 has 14 amino acids. V was trimmed by 5 bases and J by 0 bases, leaving 11 bases between them. Germline V gene data show CDR1 as SGHVS and CDR2 as FQNEAQ.

This clone was found a few times. This CDR3 is CASSREDYGYTF. CDR3 coding DNA: TGTGCCAGCAGCAGGGAGGACTATGGCTACACCTTC. This chain links TRBV9 with TRBJ1-2; D not certain. Germline V gene data show CDR1 as SGDLS and CDR2 as YYNGEE. The CDR3 consists of 12 residues. V dropped 4 bases and J dropped 3 bases, with 7 bases sitting between them.

This clone was seen more than once but under ten times. Other DNA sequences in the same sample also yield this CDR3. The chain employs TRBV18 and TRBJ2-2; TRBD2 might be the D (6 bases). CDR3 length equals 14 residues. With 3 bases removed from V and 1 base from J, the gap between germline ends came to 6 bases. Germline assignment: CDR1 KGHSH and CDR2 LQKENI. CDR3 protein: CASSPGLNTGELFF. In DNA, the CDR3 is TGTGCCAGCTCACCGGGACTGAACACCGGGGAGCTGTTTTTT.

The chain employs TRBV29-1 and TRBJ2-5, with a tentative D call TRBD1 (6 bases). The J call may be in error: the DNA end matches TRBJ2-7 better. This CDR3 is 15 amino acids long. The germline V gene has CDR1 SQVTM and CDR2 ANQGSEA. The CDR3 region is CSVEGGQGLAYEQYF. As DNA, the CDR3 is TGCAGCGTTGAAGGTGGGCAGGGGTTGGCCTACGAGCAGTACTTC.

This clone was seen a handful of times. This chain connects TRBV28 to TRBJ1-5; D might be TRBD1 (5 bases). Germline V CDR1 and CDR2: MDHEN, SYDVKM. The CDR3 is 13 amino acids. The V end lost 10 bases, the J end lost 4 bases, and 14 bases lay between the germline ends. This CDR3 reads CAISRGINQPQHF. The CDR3 DNA reads as TGTGCCATCAGCCGGGGGATTAATCAGCCCCAGCATTTT.

The rearrangement joins TRBV5-1 to TRBJ2-7; TRBD1 is a possible D gene (6 bases). V was clipped by 0 bases and J by 0 bases, with 10 bases between them. CDR1 is SGHRS, CDR2 YFSETQ, per germline. The CDR3 has 15 amino acids. CDR3 DNA: TGCGCCAGCAGCTTGGGACAGGAAAGCTCCTACGAGCAGTACTTC. It codes for CASSLGQESSYEQYF. Full variable domain (rest looked up from reference TRBV5-1 and TRBJ2-7): KAGVTQTPRYLIKTRGQQVTLSCSPISGHRSVSWYQQTPGQGLQFLFEYFSETQRNKGNFPGRFSGRQFSNSRSEMNVSTLELGDSALYLCASSLGQESSYEQYFGPGTRLTVT.

The gene calls are TRBV28 and TRBJ1-2; the match to TRBD1 covers 11 bases. From germline, CDR1 is MDHEN and CDR2 SYDVKM. V dropped 6 bases and J dropped 8; count of bases not matched to a gene: 5. The CDR3 has 13 residues. CDR3 protein: CASSRDRGRGYTF. CDR3 bases: TGTGCCAGCAGCCGGGACAGGGGGAGAGGCTACACCTTC.

The sample holds a few counts of this clone. It is unclear where the CDR3 begins or ends on the DNA, so no DNA is shown, and the CDR3 is as TCRdb lists it. J is TRBJ2-2 and V is TRBV5-4; the table names TRBD2, a call not compared with the DNA. Germline loops: CDR1 SGHNT, CDR2 YYREEE (reference sequence). The CDR3 has 14 residues if both end residues are counted. The CDR3 region is CASSFGPGGRELFF.

The CDR3 spells CASSQDLAGGQETQYF. The CDR3 DNA reads TGCGCCAGCAGCCAAGATCTCGCGGGGGGGCAAGAGACCCAGTACTTC. The V call is TRBV4-1, the J call TRBJ2-5, with 9 bases lining up with TRBD2. The J segment lost 2 bases and the V segment lost 0 bases, leaving 4 bases of the junction unmatched. The CDR3 covers 16 residues. Germline CDR1 is MGHRA and CDR2 is YSYEKL.